The rows below give T cell receptor beta chains drawn from one sample of a study of cytomegalovirus exposure and HLA in healthy donors. Only in-frame clones appear in the TCRdb table, and some are missing; sequencing was by immunoSEQ multiplex PCR. The sample has about 160,000 clones, roughly 80% seen once. Material: PBMCs. The receptor set was obtained from a man aged 25 to 40 in good health and CMV-seronegative. Both conserved end residues are part of each CDR3. The D gene is left open where the match is weak. Clone size is stated in some rows and not others, as once, few, many or a class when expanded.

cdr3_aa cdr3_nt clone_size j_call v_call d_call
CASSDLQGNQPQHF TGTGCCAGCAGTGATCTCCAGGGGAACCAGCCCCAGCATTTT . TRBJ1-5 TRBV2 .
CASRHGSRSNQPQHF TGTGCCAGCAGACACGGGAGTCGGTCGAATCAGCCCCAGCATTTT . TRBJ1-5 TRBV6-1 .
CAWSVLYPYEQYF TGTGCCTGGAGTGTACTGTACCCCTACGAGCAGTACTTC . TRBJ2-7 TRBV30 .
CSVEGIRSNTEAFF TGCAGCGTTGAAGGGATCAGGTCGAACACTGAAGCTTTCTTT . TRBJ1-1 TRBV29-1 .
CASSHPGLAVRELFF TGTGCCAGCAGCCACCCGGGACTAGCTGTCCGGGAGCTGTTTTTT . TRBJ2-2 TRBV4-2 TRBD2
CASSLERGAATEAFF TGTGCCAGCAGCTTGGAAAGGGGCGCGGCCACTGAAGCTTTCTTT . TRBJ1-1 TRBV5-4 .
CASTSIGREGTGELFF TGTGCCAGCACCTCTATTGGCAGGGAGGGTACCGGGGAGCTGTTTTTT . TRBJ2-2 TRBV28 TRBD2
CASSFSNSGNTIYF TGTGCCAGCAGCTTTAGTAACTCTGGAAACACCATATATTTT . TRBJ1-3 TRBV7-9 .
CASSSGQGGSYPEAFF TGTGCCAGCAGCTCCGGACAGGGAGGGAGCTACCCTGAAGCTTTCTTT once TRBJ1-1 TRBV7-6 TRBD1
CASSPTGLMNTEAFF TGTGCCAGCAGCCCGACAGGGCTGATGAACACTGAAGCTTTCTTT . TRBJ1-1 TRBV5-8 TRBD1
CASSYIGGRDQPQHF TGTGCCAGCAGTTACATAGGGGGCAGGGATCAGCCCCAGCATTTT . TRBJ1-5 TRBV6-5 TRBD1
CASSFTVNEQFF TGTGCCAGCAGCTTCACGGTTAATGAGCAGTTCTTC . TRBJ2-1 TRBV7-9 .
CASSYAGVATNTEAFF TGTGCCAGCAGTTACGCGGGGGTTGCTACGAACACTGAAGCTTTCTTT . TRBJ1-1 TRBV6-6 .
CASSPPETTGELFF TGTGCCAGCTCACCACCGGAGACCACCGGGGAGCTGTTTTTT . TRBJ2-2 TRBV18 .
CASSPEQLGYGYTF TGCGCCAGCAGCCCGGAGCAATTGGGCTATGGCTACACCTTC . TRBJ1-2 TRBV5-1 .
CSARDLWDRVF TGCAGTGCTAGAGATTTATGGGACAGGGTCTTC few TRBJ2-7 TRBV20-1 TRBD1
CASRPRDTPYEQYF TGTGCCAGTAGACCCCGGGACACCCCCTACGAGCAGTACTTC few TRBJ2-7 TRBV19 .
CASSPGWDRGDSPLHF TGCGCCAGCAGCCCTGGGTGGGACAGGGGGGATTCACCCCTCCACTTT few TRBJ1-6 TRBV5-1 TRBD1
CASSIVGGEQYF TGTGCCAGTAGTATAGTCGGAGGGGAGCAGTACTTC . TRBJ2-7 TRBV19 .
CASRPGQAGWKLFF TGTGCCAGCAGACCGGGACAGGCGGGGTGGAAACTGTTTTTT few TRBJ1-4 TRBV6-5 TRBD1
CASSQVGGTGRWNEKLFF TGCGCCAGCAGCCAAGTGGGCGGGACAGGGCGTTGGAATGAAAAACTGTTTTTT . TRBJ1-4 TRBV4-1 TRBD1
CASTHRIRGTEAFF TGTGCCAGCACCCACCGGATTCGGGGCACTGAAGCTTTCTTT . TRBJ1-1 TRBV6-5 .
CSARDFPTDTF TGCAGTGCCCGGGACTTCCCGACTGACACCTTC . TRBJ1-2 TRBV20-1 .
CASSVNRNTGELFF TGTGCCAGCAGTGTGAACAGGAACACCGGGGAGCTGTTTTTT . TRBJ2-2 TRBV6-1 .
CASSLAGRGLSETQYF TGCGCCAGCAGCTTGGCAGGCAGGGGGTTATCGGAGACCCAGTACTTC . TRBJ2-5 TRBV5-1 TRBD1
CASSDQLGGPGELFF TGTGCCAGCAGTGACCAACTAGGAGGTCCCGGGGAGCTGTTTTTT . TRBJ2-2 TRBV6-1 .
CASGSQQGWSNQPQHF TGTGCTAGTGGTTCCCAACAGGGGTGGAGCAATCAGCCCCAGCATTTT . TRBJ1-5 TRBV12-5 TRBD1
CASSLTGQPQHF TGTGCCAGCAGCTTGACAGGGCAGCCCCAGCATTTT . TRBJ1-5 TRBV7-8 TRBD1
CAWTDIAGNTIYF TGTGCCTGGACGGACATCGCTGGAAACACCATATATTTT . TRBJ1-3 TRBV30 .
CASSSRTGNEKLFF TGCGCCAGCAGCTCCCGGACAGGGAACGAAAAACTGTTTTTT . TRBJ1-4 TRBV5-1 TRBD1
CASSGQGDTDTQYF TGTGCCAGCAGTGGGCAGGGTGATACAGATACGCAGTATTTT . TRBJ2-3 TRBV6-4 .
CASSADGHTDTQYF TGTGCCAGCAGTGCGGATGGGCACACAGATACGCAGTATTTT . TRBJ2-3 TRBV6-4 .
CASSQSRGLWPQHF TGTGCCAGCAGCCAAAGCAGGGGCCTCTGGCCCCAGCATTTT . TRBJ1-5 TRBV6-5 .
CASSWGQNQPQHF TGTGCCAGCAGCTGGGGACAGAATCAGCCCCAGCATTTT few TRBJ1-5 TRBV5-8 TRBD1
CASSFGVYEQYF TGTGCCAGCAGTTTCGGAGTTTACGAGCAGTACTTC . TRBJ2-7 TRBV28 .
CASSGGLAGGVETQYF TGTGCCAGCAGTGGGGGACTAGCGGGTGGAGTAGAGACCCAGTACTTC . TRBJ2-5 TRBV6-1 TRBD2
CASSIRTTPANEQYF TGTGCCAGCAGCATTAGGACTACCCCTGCCAACGAGCAGTACTTC once TRBJ2-7 TRBV7-2 .
CASSPQIALAGGPNEQFF TGTGCCAGCAGCCCTCAAATCGCCCTAGCGGGAGGGCCCAATGAGCAGTTCTTC . TRBJ2-1 TRBV7-6 TRBD2
CSVVWVRGSTDTQYF TGCAGCGTTGTATGGGTCAGGGGGAGCACAGATACGCAGTATTTT . TRBJ2-3 TRBV29-1 TRBD1
CASSYWKNRVGEAFF TGTGCCAGCAGTTACTGGAAAAATCGGGTTGGTGAAGCTTTCTTT . TRBJ1-1 TRBV6-5 .
CSVPPGGSYGYTF TGCAGCGTTCCGCCGGGGGGGTCCTATGGCTACACCTTC . TRBJ1-2 TRBV29-1 .
CASSPRDISYEQYF TGTGCCAGCAGCCCCAGGGACATCTCCTACGAGCAGTACTTC . TRBJ2-7 TRBV7-9 .
CASSVEAGGYEGEQFF TGTGCCAGCAGCGTAGAAGCGGGAGGGTATGAGGGTGAGCAGTTCTTC . TRBJ2-1 TRBV9 TRBD2
CASSEGQGPNEQFF TGTGCCAGCAGTGAGGGACAGGGTCCCAATGAGCAGTTCTTC . TRBJ2-1 TRBV6-4 TRBD1
CASSLSGALNSVKNIQYF TGTGCCAGCAGCTTATCAGGGGCGCTCAATTCGGTCAAAAACATTCAGTACTTC . TRBJ2-4 TRBV7-9 .
CASLPDRANNQPQHF TGTGCCAGCCTCCCTGACAGGGCTAACAATCAGCCCCAGCATTTT . TRBJ1-5 TRBV2 TRBD1
CASSLGTARGGGGTEAFF TGTGCCAGCAGCTTGGGTACGGCTAGAGGGGGCGGCGGCACTGAAGCTTTCTTT . TRBJ1-1 TRBV5-4 TRBD1
CASSPLDRGSGNTIYF TGTGCCAGCAGCCCCTTGGACAGGGGCTCTGGAAACACCATATATTTT . TRBJ1-3 TRBV13 TRBD1
CASSLDPDYSYEQYF TGTGCCAGCAGCTTGGATCCCGACTACTCCTACGAGCAGTACTTC . TRBJ2-7 TRBV5-4 .
CASSPLGGLNDEQFF TGTGCCAGCAGTCCTCTCGGGGGATTAAACGATGAGCAGTTCTTC few TRBJ2-1 TRBV27 .
CASSSGTGGSDTQYF TGTGCTAGCAGCTCCGGGACAGGGGGCTCAGATACGCAGTATTTT . TRBJ2-3 TRBV7-7 TRBD1
CASSGQWSSYEQYF TGCGCCAGCAGTGGACAGTGGAGCTCCTACGAGCAGTACTTC . TRBJ2-7 TRBV10-2 .
CASSILATGGTDTQYF TGTGCCAGTAGTATCCTCGCGACAGGGGGCACAGATACGCAGTATTTT . TRBJ2-3 TRBV19 TRBD1
CASSEAAGEGYEQYF TGTGCCAGCAGTGAAGCGGCAGGGGAGGGCTACGAGCAGTACTTC few TRBJ2-7 TRBV6-1 .
CASSPNTGKGYGYTF TGTGCCAGCAGCCCAAACACCGGGAAGGGCTATGGCTACACCTTC . TRBJ1-2 TRBV11-2 .
CASSQEGAGAEYNEQFF TGCGCCAGCAGCCAAGAAGGAGCGGGAGCGGAGTACAATGAGCAGTTCTTC . TRBJ2-1 TRBV4-3 TRBD2
CAWSVLSGTGLFF TGTGCCTGGAGTGTATTATCCGGGACAGGGCTGTTTTTT few TRBJ1-4 TRBV30 TRBD1
CSAQAYEQYF TGCAGTGCCCAGGCCTACGAGCAGTACTTC . TRBJ2-7 TRBV20-1 .
CASGVIAGGVSSYNEQFF TGTGCCAGTGGAGTTATAGCGGGGGGGGTATCGAGCTACAATGAGCAGTTCTTC . TRBJ2-1 TRBV7-9 TRBD2
CASSLTGGAGYEQYF TGCGCCAGCAGCTTGACAGGGGGCGCGGGGTACGAGCAGTACTTC . TRBJ2-7 TRBV5-1 TRBD1